This T cell receptor beta chain was captured by sequencing in a study of blood T cell repertoires in COVID-19. Trimming removed 4 bases from V and 2 bases from J; junction bases left unmatched: 6. Germline V CDR1 and CDR2: LGHNA, YNFKEQ. The CDR3 is 15 amino acids. In the authors' workflow: Amplifying reference gene primers gave estimates of nucleated cell counts. Sequenced by immunoSEQ multiplex PCR; TCRdb stores in-frame clones only, minus some. V and J calls and clone size follow that table, whereas D and trimming were derived from the DNA. This table has about 520,000 clones, approximately 85% appearing once.

Specimen: peripheral blood. This chain uses TRBV4-2 with TRBJ2-7, with 9 nucleotides matching TRBD2. The origin of this receptor is a human donor in a cohort sampled during active COVID-19. The CDR3 nucleotides are TGTGCCAGCAGCCCAGTAGCGGGAGATCCCTACGAGCAGTACTTC. The encoded protein is CASSPVAGDPYEQYF.